This TCR beta chain comes out of a study of shared clonotypes between healthy human individuals (TCRdb year 2020). With regard to the full study: A few men and a couple of women, aged 18 to 49 years, made up the cohort. Blood TCR repertoires of about 5 healthy adults were deeply sequenced to estimate repertoire size and the extent of clonotype sharing between individuals. Between about 0.94 and 8.9 billion PBMCs per donor were obtained by leukapheresis. For each donor, CD4 naive and CD4 memory were each given three plates, CD8 naive was given two plates, and CD8 memory was given one plate. Libraries were prepared and TCR repertoires were sequenced by different laboratories using diverse techniques, in order to increase sequencing depth and limit assay-specific biases.

TCR CDR3 regions were amplified from genomic DNA by multiplex PCR using the deep immunoSEQ assay. Genomic DNA extracted from each cell subset was distributed evenly over all wells of several immunoSEQ 96-well plates, and each plate served as one replicate. For sorted subsets, about 200 ng genomic DNA, equal to some 30,000 T cell genomes, was loaded into each replicate PCR. The purified libraries were quantified using a Qubit 3.0 fluorometer, sized with a Bioanalyzer 2100, and then quantified again using the KAPA Library Quantification kit. Every immunoSEQ 96-well plate was sequenced on a separate single-read 150-cycle Illumina NextSeq 550 flow cell. Regarding the original processing steps: Because only junctional sequences without quality scores were contained in the immunoSEQ output, filtering matching that applied to full-length reads could not be performed. To assign V/J genes and CDR3, sequences were annotated using PyIR, a Python wrapper for IgBLAST v1.9, with IMGT germline references. Reads were filtered out if the reads had weak V/J assignments (E-value above 1e-6), no CDR3, stop codons, out-of-frame junctions, or ambiguous translated residues. V3J clonotypes were defined by identical inferred V gene, J gene, and CDR3 amino acid sequence. To compute the percentage overlap between repertoires, the number of shared unique clonotypes was divided by the size of the smaller repertoire. RTK rarefaction, the Chao1 estimator, and Recon v2.1 estimates of unobserved clonotypes were used to assess repertoire richness. Generation probabilities for all TCRbeta clonotypes obtained by the gDNA method from four donors were computed using OLGA. The immuneACCESS repertoire file appears here via TCRdb, limited to in-frame rearrangements. These files lack a portion of the clones; in checked studies, under half of the deficit traces to unresolved V genes, and the cause of the others is not known. V and J calls and clone size are as listed in that table; D and trimming were resolved from the DNA. The sample contains some 1,600,000 clones, 95% to 99% of them found a single time. Roughly 0.45% of the sample is in the top ten clones.

The paper's findings and limits, for the study overall: Higher generation probabilities were observed for clonotypes shared by all four sorted-subset donors than for non-shared clonotypes. Rarefaction of sorted-subset datasets indicated incomplete sequencing despite the large sequencing depth. Pairwise subsampling indicated that sequencing depth was expected to affect the degree of clonotype sharing among donors. The small number of donors limited the genetic and exposure-history diversity represented. Estimated clonotype richness was generally larger for naive than for memory subsets. Sharing across four donors was observed for around 5% of naive CD4, 3% to 4% of naive CD8, around 2.5% of memory CD4, and around 0.4% of memory CD8 clonotypes. Sampling was restricted to blood, and TCR repertoires in tissues likely differ from the TCR repertoires found in blood.

With respect to this clone: The antigen this receptor binds is unknown. No base-level quality is on record; no much larger clone is a single base apart.

V loses 2 bases, J loses 5 bases, and the germline ends lie 13 bases apart. The germline V gene yields KGHSH for CDR1 and LQKENI for CDR2. The CDR3 numbers 14 residues from cysteine through phenylalanine. Only the CDR3 DNA is retained, 42 bases long and in frame from the first base. The donors were healthy, HIV-negative adults with no recently reported acute infections or vaccinations. Every donor was a Caucasian adult residing in Nashville, Tennessee, USA. CD4+ T cells were enriched by magnetic negative selection; naive cells were then positively selected on CD45RA, and the negative fraction formed the memory subset. Blood was obtained by leukapheresis, after which PBMCs were separated by Ficoll-Histopaque density gradient centrifugation and cryopreserved in liquid nitrogen vapor phase. Analytical flow cytometry was used to check the purity and quantity of every magnetically sorted T cell population. Each sorted fraction had its genomic DNA isolated and then quantified by UV absorbance on a Nanodrop 2000c.

The sequence links TRBV18 to TRBJ2-7; TRBD1 is a weak D gene call, 6 bases matching. Sequencing was carried out using naive CD4+ T cells sorted from blood. The cell subset or site label of this sample denotes: CD45RA+ positively selected. The clonotype originates from a man under 40 in good health. DNA sequence: TGTGCCAGCTCACCAGGCGTAAGGACAGACGAGCAGTACTTC. Its protein reads: CASSPGVRTDEQYF.